This T cell receptor beta chain was sequenced during a study of blood T cell repertoires in COVID-19. Recruits, aged about 18 to 100 years, lived in roughly 22 US areas. During the 2 weeks before they entered the study, exposed participants had met someone with a PCR-confirmed or clinician-diagnosed COVID-19 case. Authors' data handling: Using reference gene primer amplification, nucleated cell counts were estimated. TCRdb's copy holds only in-frame clones and misses some; the assay was immunoSEQ multiplex PCR. V and J calls and clone size are copied from that table; D and trimming were computed from the DNA. The repertoire holds 200,000 to 300,000 clones, with 80% to 90% as singletons. Germline values: CDR1 KGHSY, CDR2 FQNENV. With 4 bases removed from V and 8 bases from J, the gap between germline ends came to 26 bases. The CDR3 is 17 residues long.

The TCR comes from a woman aged 35 to 49 who had been exposed to COVID-19. V usage is TRBV16 and J usage is TRBJ1-2; tentatively, D is TRBD1 (5 bases). The sample taken for sequencing was PBMCs or T cells enriched from blood (not recorded which). The CDR3 DNA reads TGTGCCAGCAGCCTAATTCCTGGGGGGGAACGTCGGCTAGGCTACACCTTC. It translates to CASSLIPGGERRLGYTF.